This is a list of T cell receptor beta chains from one sample in a study of T cells in localized non-small cell lung cancer. Using immunoSEQ multiplex PCR, the repertoire was profiled, and TCRdb retains in-frame clones only, with some absent. The sample includes around 25,000 clones, 75% to 90% seen only once; the top ten take roughly 14%. The sequencing here drew on peripheral blood, taken before any cancer treatment. The receptors were gathered from a female donor older than 55 with stage I lung adenocarcinoma. The CDR3 runs from the conserved cysteine through the conserved F or W. The D gene is left open where the match is weak. Expanded clones get a size class; other rows say once, few or many, or leave the size out.

clone_size	v_call	d_call	j_call	cdr3_nt	cdr3_aa
-	TRBV5-5	TRBD1	TRBJ1-2	TGTGCCAGCAGCTACCGGACAGGGGGAGGCGGCTACACCTTC	CASSYRTGGGGYTF
-	TRBV5-1	TRBD2	TRBJ2-3	TGCGCCAGCAGCCTTAGCGGGGAGAGCACAGATACGCAGTATTTT	CASSLSGESTDTQYF
-	TRBV2	-	TRBJ1-2	TGTGCCAGCAGTGATGGGGAGTCCTATGGCTACACCTTC	CASSDGESYGYTF
-	TRBV2	-	TRBJ2-5	TGTGCCAGCAGTGAGGGTACCAGGGTCCAAGAGACCCAGTACTTC	CASSEGTRVQETQYF
-	TRBV12-5	TRBD2	TRBJ2-2	TGTGCTAGTGGTCTGAATAGCGGGAAGAACACCGGGGAGCTGTTTTTT	CASGLNSGKNTGELFF
-	TRBV6-5	TRBD2	TRBJ2-1	TGTGCCAGCAGTTACGCCGGGGGGAACTCCTACAATGAGCAGTTCTTC	CASSYAGGNSYNEQFF
-	TRBV7-9	TRBD1	TRBJ1-2	TGTGCCAGCAGCTTAGCGCCCAGGGGGGACAGGGGGCGAGGCTACACCTTC	CASSLAPRGDRGRGYTF
-	TRBV12-5	TRBD2	TRBJ2-1	TGTGCTAGTGGCCCCGGGACTAGCGCCAATGAGCAGTTCTTC	CASGPGTSANEQFF
-	TRBV2	TRBD1	TRBJ1-1	TGTGCCAGCAGGGGTAACAGGGGCGAGAACACTGAAGCTTTCTTT	CASRGNRGENTEAFF
-	TRBV18	-	TRBJ1-1	TGTGCCACCTCGTCGGTGGGGATGAACACTGAAGCTTTCTTT	CATSSVGMNTEAFF
-	TRBV30	TRBD1	TRBJ1-4	TGTGCCTGGAGTGTTGTACAGGGGGGGGAAAAACTGTTTTTT	CAWSVVQGGEKLFF
few	TRBV10-2	-	TRBJ1-1	TGCGCCAGCAGCGGACGGGAAAACACTGAAGCTTTCTTT	CASSGRENTEAFF
-	TRBV9	-	TRBJ2-7	TGTGCCAGCAGCGCCCAGTTGCAGAACGAGCAGTACTTC	CASSAQLQNEQYF
-	TRBV10-1	TRBD1	TRBJ2-1	TGCGCCAGCAGTAGGACAGGGGGAGACAATGAGCAGTTCTTC	CASSRTGGDNEQFF
once	TRBV7-9	-	TRBJ1-1	TGTGCCAGCAGCTTAAAAGGGAGGGAAGGGATGAACACTGAAGCTTTCTTT	CASSLKGREGMNTEAFF
-	TRBV7-2	TRBD1	TRBJ1-1	TGTGCCAGCAGCTTAGTCTCCACAGGGGTTAACACTGAAGCTTTCTTT	CASSLVSTGVNTEAFF
few	TRBV14	TRBD1	TRBJ1-2	TGTGCCAGCAGCCCGACGACAGGGACCTATGGCTACACCTTC	CASSPTTGTYGYTF
-	TRBV5-1	-	TRBJ2-3	TGCGCCAGCAGCGTGGACAGCTTTAGCACAGATACGCAGTATTTT	CASSVDSFSTDTQYF
-	TRBV4-2	TRBD2	TRBJ2-3	TGTGCCAGCAGCGAATATAGCGGGGGGGTCACAGATACGCAGTATTTT	CASSEYSGGVTDTQYF
-	TRBV7-3	-	TRBJ1-2	TGTGCCAGCAGCCTCGACAGCAACTATGGCTACACCTTC	CASSLDSNYGYTF
-	TRBV19	-	TRBJ1-1	TGTGCCAGTAGTATAGCCGGGACTGAAGCTTTCTTT	CASSIAGTEAFF
-	TRBV2	TRBD2	TRBJ2-1	TGTGCCAGCAGTCGTTCAGCGGGGTCCTACAATGAGCAGTTCTTC	CASSRSAGSYNEQFF
-	TRBV9	TRBD2	TRBJ2-5	TGTGCCAGCAGCCCCATAGGGCGGGGGGTCCAAGAGACCCAGTACTTC	CASSPIGRGVQETQYF
-	TRBV5-3	TRBD1	TRBJ1-2	TGTGCCAGAAGCTGGCCCCGGGACAGGGAGGACTATGGCTACACCTTC	CARSWPRDREDYGYTF
-	TRBV5-1	TRBD2	TRBJ2-1	TGCGCCAGCAGCTTGGCTGGGACTAGCGGGAGAAGCAATGAGCAGTTCTTC	CASSLAGTSGRSNEQFF
-	TRBV9	TRBD2	TRBJ2-3	TGTGCCAGCAGCGGAGGCCCCCCTGCGCGGGAGGACTACACAGATACGCAGTATTTT	CASSGGPPAREDYTDTQYF
-	TRBV27	TRBD1	TRBJ2-7	TGTGCCAGCTCCCGGACAGGGTTTAACGAGCAGTACTTC	CASSRTGFNEQYF
-	TRBV6-1	-	TRBJ2-3	TGTGCCAGCAGTAGCGGCCAGACCAGCACAGATACGCAGTATTTT	CASSSGQTSTDTQYF
few	TRBV2	TRBD2	TRBJ2-7	TGTGCCAGCAGTGAAATGGCGGGAGGTATATCCTACGAGCAGTACTTC	CASSEMAGGISYEQYF
-	TRBV4-1	-	TRBJ2-6	TGCGCCAGCAGCCAAGATGGGACAGGGGCCAACGTCCTGACTTTC	CASSQDGTGANVLTF
-	TRBV13	-	TRBJ2-5	TGTGCCAGCAGCCTTCCGACCGAACAAGAGACCCAGTACTTC	CASSLPTEQETQYF
-	TRBV13	-	TRBJ2-2	TGTGCCAGCAACTCTGGCTCGGGCGGAGGGGAGCTGTTTTTT	CASNSGSGGGELFF
-	TRBV2	-	TRBJ2-3	TGTGCCAGCAGTGGGTGGCAGGGGGGAATCGCAGATACGCAGTATTTT	CASSGWQGGIADTQYF
-	TRBV6-5	-	TRBJ1-1	TGTGCCAGCAGTCCGCCGACAGGCAACACTGAAGCTTTCTTT	CASSPPTGNTEAFF
-	TRBV30	-	TRBJ1-3	TGTGCCTGGAGTGCAGGGTTTTCTGGAAACACCATATATTTT	CAWSAGFSGNTIYF
-	TRBV10-3	-	TRBJ2-2	TGTGCCATCAGTGAGTCTGGCCCCACCGGGGAGCTGTTTTTT	CAISESGPTGELFF
-	TRBV6-1	TRBD1	TRBJ1-2	TGTGCCAGCAACCTGGCGGGACAGGGTTTCGGCTACACCTTC	CASNLAGQGFGYTF
-	TRBV19	-	TRBJ2-7	TGTGCCAGTAGCACAGGGTTAAGGCCCTCCTACGAGCAGTACTTC	CASSTGLRPSYEQYF
-	TRBV19	-	TRBJ1-4	TGTGCCAGTAGTATCCGTAGACAGGCGACTAATGAAAAACTGTTTTTT	CASSIRRQATNEKLFF
-	TRBV25-1	-	TRBJ1-4	TGTGCCAGCAGTGAAGGGACGAGGGCTAATGAAAAACTGTTTTTT	CASSEGTRANEKLFF
-	TRBV5-1	-	TRBJ1-1	TGCGCCAGCAGCTTAGAGTATATGACTGAAGCTTTCTTT	CASSLEYMTEAFF
-	TRBV5-1	-	TRBJ1-1	TGCGCCAGCAGCTTGAGGCAGGGGCGGTTCACTGAAGCTTTCTTT	CASSLRQGRFTEAFF
few	TRBV4-2	-	TRBJ1-2	TGTGCCAGCAGCCAAGAATGGGGGTTGGGTCAGTCGCCTTATGGCTACACCTTC	CASSQEWGLGQSPYGYTF
-	TRBV19	-	TRBJ2-2	TGTGCCAGTAGTATTGGGGCAGCGAACACCGGGGAGCTGTTTTTT	CASSIGAANTGELFF
-	TRBV7-3	TRBD1	TRBJ2-4	TGTGCCAGCAGCTCTAACTCCCCGGGGACAGGGGGCAACATTCAGTACTTC	CASSSNSPGTGGNIQYF
-	TRBV19	TRBD1	TRBJ1-4	TGTGCCAGTAGTAGGACGGGACAGGGGTTTGAAGAAAAACTGTTTTTT	CASSRTGQGFEEKLFF
-	TRBV10-1	-	TRBJ2-1	TGCGCCAGCAGTTGGGACCTAAACAATGAGCAGTTCTTC	CASSWDLNNEQFF
-	TRBV2	-	TRBJ2-4	TGTGCCAGCAAGGGGGATTCCCTTGGGAACATTCAGTACTTC	CASKGDSLGNIQYF
-	TRBV5-1	-	TRBJ1-4	TGCGCCAGCAGCTTGGGCGGGGGCGCAGGTGAAAAACTGTTTTTT	CASSLGGGAGEKLFF
-	TRBV6-1	TRBD1	TRBJ1-1	TGTGCCATATCGGGACAGGGGCGGAATGCTGAAGCTTTCTTT	CAISGQGRNAEAFF
-	TRBV19	-	TRBJ1-4	TGTGCCAGTAGTGTTAATGAAAAACTGTTTTTT	CASSVNEKLFF
-	TRBV10-3	-	TRBJ1-1	TGTGCCATCCGAGAGGGACCTTACACTGAAGCTTTCTTT	CAIREGPYTEAFF